The T cell receptor beta chain under discussion was sequenced for a study of type 1 and type 2 diabetes patients. V was clipped by 4 bases and J by 4 bases; unmatched bases: 7. This CDR3 has 16 amino acids. The germline CDR1 and CDR2 sequences are SGHDT and YYEEEE. Amplification started from genomic DNA. The TCR beta CDR3 region was amplified using 30 forward and 13 reverse primers. TCRdb reprocessed the multiplex PCR reads with MiXCR, giving one entry per CDR3 protein. In the table there are fewer than 350,000 distinct CDR3 sequences, roughly 50% of which are singletons. The V and J genes are TRBV5-6 and TRBJ2-1; 11 bases are a match to TRBD2. Sequenced input: peripheral blood mononuclear cells (PBMCs). This clonotype was sampled from a man between 18 and 29 years old with type 2 diabetes. The CDR3 loop reads CASSQVGLAGYNEQFF. As DNA, the CDR3 is TGTGCCAGCAGCCAAGTAGGACTAGCGGGTTACAATGAGCAGTTCTTC.